The 11 T cell receptor beta chains listed next were all sequenced from one sample in a study of human T cells and chemical hapten exposure. TCRdb used MiXCR to reprocess the RACE reads, holding one entry per CDR3 protein. The sample includes around 130,000 distinct CDR3 sequences, around 11% of them seen just once. Time point reported: patch test 2, 6 weeks after DPC sensitization. Treatment: therapeutic diphenylcyclopropenone sensitization with weekly scalp DPC. The source material was whole blood, sampled in connection with sensitization to the hapten diphenylcyclopropenone (DPC). These receptors came from a woman aged 45-60 years with alopecia areata. Some clones in this sample may be carry-over from other donors' samples.

This chain joins TRBV20-1 and TRBJ2-7, with 14 bases lining up with TRBD2. The ends lost 6 bases at V and 4 bases at J; junction bases unmatched: 11. There are 16 residues in the CDR3. Germline CDR1 DFQATT, CDR2 SNEGSKA (reference sequence). The CDR3 loop reads CSARGLAGVGAYEQYF. CDR3 sequence (DNA): TGCAGTGCGAGGGGACTAGCGGGAGTTGGAGCGTACGAGCAGTACTTC.

This clonotype was detected many times. Compared with germline, one end of the junction differs, possibly owing to a read error. J is TRBJ2-1 and V is TRBV7-7; D is uncertain. The CDR3 totals 15 residues. Germline V CDR1 and CDR2: SSHAT, FNYEAQ (reference sequence). The CDR3 spells CASSLIGSPYNEQFF. The CDR3 region has the DNA TGTGCTAGCAGCTTAATAGGCAGCCCCTACAATGAGCAGTTCTTC.

This clonotype was seen a handful of times. CDR3 protein: CASSLYGLAGVQETQYF. In nucleotides, the CDR3 is TGTGCCAGCAGCTTATACGGACTAGCGGGAGTCCAAGAGACCCAGTACTTC. The chain couples TRBV7-9 to TRBJ2-5; TRBD2 matches 13 bases. The CDR3 totals 17 residues. Germline CDR1 SEHNR, CDR2 FQNEAQ (reference sequence). V lost 2 bases, J lost 1 base, and 4 bases stayed unmatched.

This clonotype turned up a few times. The rearrangement joins TRBV5-1 to TRBJ2-1; D not resolved. Trimming took off 4 bases at V and 8 bases at J, with 16 bases between the two ends. Germline V gene data show CDR1 as SGHRS and CDR2 as YFSETQ. This CDR3 region has 14 residues. DNA of the CDR3: TGCGCCAGCAGCATGGAAGGTAGAGGCGATGAGCAGTTCTTC. It yields the protein CASSMEGRGDEQFF.

This clonotype has just a few counts. The chain links TRBV5-1 to TRBJ1-4; D is possibly TRBD1 (6 bases). This CDR3 comprises 15 residues. Trimming pared 0 bases from V and 5 bases from J, leaving 11 bases between. The V gene's germline CDR1 is SGHRS and CDR2 YFSETQ. The CDR3 DNA sequence: TGCGCCAGCAGCTTGGGGACAGCCCGGAATGAAAAACTGTTTTTT. It yields the protein CASSLGTARNEKLFF.

This clonotype came up many times. The chain uses TRBV5-1 and TRBJ1-1; tentatively, D is TRBD1 (5 bases). Germline-derived CDR1 and CDR2 are SGHRS and YFSETQ. Trimming pared 6 bases from V and 4 bases from J, leaving 13 bases between. The CDR3 runs to 13 residues. The CDR3 spells CASNRDRPTEAFF. The CDR3 bases are TGCGCCAGCAACCGGGACCGGCCCACTGAAGCTTTCTTT.

The table lists this clonotype with a few counts. The J gene is TRBJ2-7, the V gene TRBV7-2, with unresolved D. Germline V CDR1 and CDR2: SGHTA, FQGNSA. CDR3 length: 14 amino acids. V lost 4 bases and J 5 bases, leaving 15 bases between the germline ends. The DNA of the CDR3 is TGTGCCAGCAGCTCCCCGCGGATGTTCGACGAGCAGTACTTC. Residues: CASSSPRMFDEQYF.

Here the CDR3 reads CSARRASGGSYEQYF. DNA of the CDR3: TGCAGTGCTAGACGGGCTAGCGGGGGCTCCTACGAGCAGTACTTC. This chain joins TRBV20-1 and TRBJ2-7; 10 bases are shared with TRBD2. The CDR3 sequence is 15 residues long. The germline gives CDR1 DFQATT, CDR2 SNEGSKA (reference sequence). V shed 2 bases, J shed 0 bases, and the junction held 4 bases outside the gene matches.

The genes are TRBV12-3 or TRBV12-4 and TRBJ2-5; TRBD2 aligns across 7 bases. J was trimmed by 2 bases and V by 7 bases; bases with no gene match: 7. The CDR3 consists of 14 residues. The CDR3 DNA is TGTGCCAGCAACCGTGGCGGGAGTCAAGAGACCCAGTACTTC. Protein sequence: CASNRGGSQETQYF.

This clonotype was seen many times. The chain recombines TRBV7-9 with TRBJ2-3; 10 bases map to TRBD2. The J segment lost 2 bases and the V segment lost 5 bases, leaving 13 bases of the junction unmatched. From germline, CDR1 is SEHNR and CDR2 FQNEAQ (reference sequence). CDR3 length equals 18 residues. DNA of the CDR3: TGTGCCAGCAGCCGGTATAGGGGTACTAGCGGGATCACAGATACGCAGTATTTT. Its translation is CASSRYRGTSGITDTQYF. The variable domain in full, with the rest retrieved from reference TRBV7-9 and TRBJ2-3, is DTGVSQNPRHKITKRGQNVTFRCDPISEHNRLYWYRQTLGQGPEFLTYFQNEAQLEKSRLLSDRFSAERPKGSFSTLEIQRTEQGDSAMYLCASSRYRGTSGITDTQYFGPGTRLTVL.

The chain joins TRBV10-3 to TRBJ2-3, with 8 bases fitting TRBD1. J lost 3 bases, V lost 4 bases, and 3 bases had no gene match. The CDR3 has 14 residues. Germline V gene sequence: CDR1 ENHRY, CDR2 SYGVKD. CDR3 amino acids: CAISAGGGTDTQYF. For the CDR3, the DNA is TGTGCCATCAGTGCAGGGGGCGGAACAGATACGCAGTATTTT.